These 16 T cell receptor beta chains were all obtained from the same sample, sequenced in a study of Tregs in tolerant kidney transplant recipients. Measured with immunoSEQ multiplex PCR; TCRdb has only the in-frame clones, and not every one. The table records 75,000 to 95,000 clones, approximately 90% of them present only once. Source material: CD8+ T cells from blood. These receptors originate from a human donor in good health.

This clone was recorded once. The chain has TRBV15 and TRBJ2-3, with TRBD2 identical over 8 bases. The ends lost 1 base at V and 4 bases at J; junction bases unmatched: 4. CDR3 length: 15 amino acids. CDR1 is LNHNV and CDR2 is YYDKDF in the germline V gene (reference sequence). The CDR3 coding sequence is TGTGCCACCAGCAGAGGGGGACTAGTCCCAGATACGCAGTATTTT. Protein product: CATSRGGLVPDTQYF.

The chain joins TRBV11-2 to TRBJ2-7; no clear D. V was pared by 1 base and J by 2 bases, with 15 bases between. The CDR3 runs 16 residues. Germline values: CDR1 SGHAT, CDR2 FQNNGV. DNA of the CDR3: TGTGCCAGCAGCTTAGCCCCGGCAGAGATCCCCTACGAGCAGTACTTC. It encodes CASSLAPAEIPYEQYF.

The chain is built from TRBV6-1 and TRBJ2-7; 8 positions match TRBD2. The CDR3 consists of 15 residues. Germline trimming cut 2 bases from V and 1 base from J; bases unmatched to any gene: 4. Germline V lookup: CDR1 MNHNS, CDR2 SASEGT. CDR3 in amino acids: CASSELVAGSYEQYF. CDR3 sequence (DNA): TGTGCCAGCAGTGAACTTGTAGCGGGGTCCTACGAGCAGTACTTC.

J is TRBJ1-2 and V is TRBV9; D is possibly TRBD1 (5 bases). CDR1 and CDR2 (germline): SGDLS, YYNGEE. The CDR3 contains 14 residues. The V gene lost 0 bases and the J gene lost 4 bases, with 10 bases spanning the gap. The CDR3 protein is CASSVAGDSYGYTF. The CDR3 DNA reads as TGTGCCAGCAGCGTAGCTGGTGACAGCTATGGCTACACCTTC.

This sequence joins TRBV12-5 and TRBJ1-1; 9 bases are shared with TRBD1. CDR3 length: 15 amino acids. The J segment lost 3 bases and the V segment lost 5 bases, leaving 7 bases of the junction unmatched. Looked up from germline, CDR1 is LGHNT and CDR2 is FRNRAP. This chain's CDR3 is CASGLQTGGYTEAFF. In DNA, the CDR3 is TGTGCTAGTGGTCTACAGACAGGGGGATACACTGAAGCTTTCTTT. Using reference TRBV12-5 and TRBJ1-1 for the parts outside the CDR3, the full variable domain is DARVTQTPRHKVTEMGQEVTMRCQPILGHNTVFWYRQTMMQGLELLAYFRNRAPLDDSGMPKDRFSAEMPDATLATLKIQPSEPRDSAVYFCASGLQTGGYTEAFFGQGTRLTVV.

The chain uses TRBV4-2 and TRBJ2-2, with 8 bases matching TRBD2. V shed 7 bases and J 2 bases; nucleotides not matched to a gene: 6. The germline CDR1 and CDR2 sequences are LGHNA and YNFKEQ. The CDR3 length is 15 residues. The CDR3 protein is CASTVRGGNTGELFF. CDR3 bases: TGTGCCAGCACCGTCCGGGGGGGTAACACCGGGGAGCTGTTTTTT.

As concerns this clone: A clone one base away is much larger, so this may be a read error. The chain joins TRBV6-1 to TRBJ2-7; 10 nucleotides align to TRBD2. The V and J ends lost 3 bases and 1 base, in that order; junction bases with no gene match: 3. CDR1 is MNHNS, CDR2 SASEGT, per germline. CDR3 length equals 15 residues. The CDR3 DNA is TGTGCCAGCAGTGACAAACTAGCGGGATCCTACGAGCAGTACTTC. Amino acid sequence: CASSDKLAGSYEQYF.

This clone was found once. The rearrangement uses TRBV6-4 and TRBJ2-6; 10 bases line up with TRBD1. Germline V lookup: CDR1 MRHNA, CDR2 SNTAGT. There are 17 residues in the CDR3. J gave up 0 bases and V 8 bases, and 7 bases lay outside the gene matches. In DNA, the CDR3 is TGTGCCAGCGGGACAGGGGAGGCTCTCTCTGGGGCCAACGTCCTGACTTTC. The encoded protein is CASGTGEALSGANVLTF.

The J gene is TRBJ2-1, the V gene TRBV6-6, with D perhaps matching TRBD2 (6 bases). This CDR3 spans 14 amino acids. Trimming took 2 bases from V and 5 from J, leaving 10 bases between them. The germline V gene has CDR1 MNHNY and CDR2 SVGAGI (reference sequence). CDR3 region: CASSYGGLNNEQFF. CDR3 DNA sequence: TGTGCCAGCAGTTACGGGGGACTTAACAATGAGCAGTTCTTC.

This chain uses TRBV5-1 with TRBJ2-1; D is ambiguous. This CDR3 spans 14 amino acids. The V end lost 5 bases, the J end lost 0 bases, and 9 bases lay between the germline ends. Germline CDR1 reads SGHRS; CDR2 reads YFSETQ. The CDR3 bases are TGCGCCAGCAGGGCGGAGAGCTCCTACAATGAGCAGTTCTTC. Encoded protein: CASRAESSYNEQFF.

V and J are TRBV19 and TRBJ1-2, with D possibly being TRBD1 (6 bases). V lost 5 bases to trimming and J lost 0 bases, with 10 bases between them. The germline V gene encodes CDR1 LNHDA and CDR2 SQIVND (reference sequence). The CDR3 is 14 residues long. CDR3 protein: CASSAGHSNYGYTF. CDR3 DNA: TGTGCCAGTAGTGCGGGACATTCTAACTATGGCTACACCTTC. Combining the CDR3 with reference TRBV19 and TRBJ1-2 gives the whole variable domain DGGITQSPKYLFRKEGQNVTLSCEQNLNHDAMYWYRQDPGQGLRLIYYSQIVNDFQKGDIAEGYSVSREKKESFPLTVTSAQKNPTAFYLCASSAGHSNYGYTFGSGTRLTVV.

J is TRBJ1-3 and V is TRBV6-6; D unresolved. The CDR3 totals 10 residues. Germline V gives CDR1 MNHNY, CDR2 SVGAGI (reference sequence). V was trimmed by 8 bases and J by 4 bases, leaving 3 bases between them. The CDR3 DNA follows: TGTGCCAGCGGAGGAAACACCATATATTTT. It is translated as CASGGNTIYF.

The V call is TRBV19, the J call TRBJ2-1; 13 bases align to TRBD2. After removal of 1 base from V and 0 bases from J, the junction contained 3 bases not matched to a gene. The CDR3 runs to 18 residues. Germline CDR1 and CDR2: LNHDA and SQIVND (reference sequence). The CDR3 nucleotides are TGTGCCAGTAGTATAGGACTAGCGGGGGGCTTCTCCTACAATGAGCAGTTCTTC. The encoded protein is CASSIGLAGGFSYNEQFF.

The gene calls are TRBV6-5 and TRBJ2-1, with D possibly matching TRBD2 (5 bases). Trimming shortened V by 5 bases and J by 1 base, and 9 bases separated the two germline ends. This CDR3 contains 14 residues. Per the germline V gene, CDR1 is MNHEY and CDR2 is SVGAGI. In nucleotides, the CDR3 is TGTGCCAGCAGTCCCGAGGGATCCTACAATGAGCAGTTCTTC. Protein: CASSPEGSYNEQFF.

CDR3 sequence: CASSFGSPNTEAFF. CDR3 sequence (DNA): TGTGCCAGCAGCTTTGGCTCGCCGAACACTGAAGCTTTCTTT. The V gene is TRBV5-4, the J gene TRBJ1-1; no firm D call. V shed 2 bases and J shed 1 base, with 9 bases lying between them. The CDR3 is 14 residues long. Germline values: CDR1 SGHNT, CDR2 YYREEE (reference sequence).

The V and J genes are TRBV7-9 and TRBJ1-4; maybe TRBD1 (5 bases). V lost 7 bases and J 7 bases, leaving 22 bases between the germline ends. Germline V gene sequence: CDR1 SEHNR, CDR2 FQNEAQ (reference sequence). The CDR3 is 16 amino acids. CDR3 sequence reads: CASTSGESELSEKLFF. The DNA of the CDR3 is TGTGCCAGCACCTCGGGGGAATCGGAATTAAGTGAAAAACTGTTTTTT. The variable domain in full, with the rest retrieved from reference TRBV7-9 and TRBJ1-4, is DTGVSQNPRHKITKRGQNVTFRCDPISEHNRLYWYRQTLGQGPEFLTYFQNEAQLEKSRLLSDRFSAERPKGSFSTLEIQRTEQGDSAMYLCASTSGESELSEKLFFGSGTQLSVL.